This T cell receptor (beta chain) was identified in a study of T cells in Graves' hyperthyroidism and ophthalmopathy. Notes on the study in general: Most thyroid clonotypes expanded above 0.001 were also detected in blood. Prediction of ophthalmopathy progression came a median around 6.1 months pre-onset.

The CDR3 loop spans 18 amino acids. Germline trimming cut 2 bases from V and 7 bases from J; bases unmatched to any gene: 15. Using RNA transcripts as the source, TCR beta CDR3 regions were amplified. Primed by the HTBI set, a first-round RT-PCR was run on the TCR CDR3. MiXCR was run by TCRdb on the multiplex PCR reads, yielding one entry per CDR3 protein. The repertoire holds around 610,000 distinct CDR3 sequences, with roughly 14% as singletons. A remark on this clonotype: Its antigen is undetermined.

Patients were excluded for uncontrolled infection, other autoimmune disease, pregnancy or lactation. The gene calls are TRBV12-3 or TRBV12-4 and TRBJ2-2; 8 bases are shared with TRBD1. The specimen sequenced was blood. The TCR sequence derives from a woman in her forties with Graves' ophthalmopathy. The CDR3 DNA sequence: TGTGCCAGCAGTTTATTGCAGGCAGGGGGCTTAGTAGACGGGGAGCTGTTTTTT. Protein product: CASSLLQAGGLVDGELFF.